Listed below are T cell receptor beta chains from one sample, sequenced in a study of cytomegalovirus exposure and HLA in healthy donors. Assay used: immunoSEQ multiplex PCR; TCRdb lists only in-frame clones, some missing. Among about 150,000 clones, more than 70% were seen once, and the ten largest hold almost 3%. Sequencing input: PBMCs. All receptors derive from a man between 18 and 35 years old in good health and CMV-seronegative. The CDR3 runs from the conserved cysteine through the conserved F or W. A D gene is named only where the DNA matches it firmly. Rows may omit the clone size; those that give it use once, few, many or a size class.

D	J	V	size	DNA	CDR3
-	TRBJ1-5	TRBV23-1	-	TGCGCCAGCAGTCAATCGATACGGTGCCCCCAGCATTTT	CASSQSIRCPQHF
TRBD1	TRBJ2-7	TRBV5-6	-	TGTGCCAGCAGCCCGGGGACAGGGAACTACGAGCAGTACTTC	CASSPGTGNYEQYF
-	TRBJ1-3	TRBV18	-	TGTGCCAGCTCACCACTCGCGTCAATCGCCTCTGGAAACACCATATATTTT	CASSPLASIASGNTIYF
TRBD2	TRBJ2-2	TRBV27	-	TGTGCCAGCAGCAGACTAGCGGGGGTTAACACCGGGGAGCTGTTTTTT	CASSRLAGVNTGELFF
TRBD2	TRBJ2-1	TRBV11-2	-	TGTGCCAGCAGCCGAGGGACTAGCGGGTACAATGAGCAGTTCTTC	CASSRGTSGYNEQFF
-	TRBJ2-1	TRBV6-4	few	TGTGCCAGCAGCCTTTGGCCAGGGGACAATGAGCAGTTCTTC	CASSLWPGDNEQFF
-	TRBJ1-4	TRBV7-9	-	TGTGCCAGCAGCTCACCACAGGTTACGTATGAAAAACTGTTTTTT	CASSSPQVTYEKLFF
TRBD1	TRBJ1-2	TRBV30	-	TGTGCCTGGAGGACCCGGACAGGAGAGTACTATGGCTACACCTTC	CAWRTRTGEYYGYTF
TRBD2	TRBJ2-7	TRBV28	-	TGTGCCAGCAGTTTTGCTAGCGGGAGTGTCTACTCCTACGAGCAGTACTTC	CASSFASGSVYSYEQYF
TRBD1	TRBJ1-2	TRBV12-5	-	TGTGCTAGTGGTTCCCCTGGACAGGGAAGGCTCGGCTACACCTTC	CASGSPGQGRLGYTF
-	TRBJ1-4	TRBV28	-	TGTGCCAGCAGTTTAGACAGTGTTAATGAAAAACTGTTTTTT	CASSLDSVNEKLFF
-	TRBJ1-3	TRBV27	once	TGTGCCAGCAGTTTAGACAGCTCAGGAAACACCATATATTTT	CASSLDSSGNTIYF
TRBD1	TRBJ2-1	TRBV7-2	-	TGTGCCAGCAGCCCGGACAGGGGCTCCTACAATGAGCAGTTCTTC	CASSPDRGSYNEQFF
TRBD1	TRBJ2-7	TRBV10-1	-	TGCGCCAGCAGTGCCGGGACAGCGAGAAAGTACTTC	CASSAGTARKYF
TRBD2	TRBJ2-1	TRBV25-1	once	TGTGCCAGCAGCCTGGCTGCGGCGGGAGACAATGAGCAGTTCTTC	CASSLAAAGDNEQFF
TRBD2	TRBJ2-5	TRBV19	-	TGTGCCAGTAGTCTCCTCGGGACTAGTTTCTCAGAGACCCAGTACTTC	CASSLLGTSFSETQYF
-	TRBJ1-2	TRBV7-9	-	TGTGCCAGCAGCCTATCGGACAACAACTATGGCTACACCTTC	CASSLSDNNYGYTF
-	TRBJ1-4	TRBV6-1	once	TGTGCCAGCAGTCCTCAGGGAACTAATGAAAAACTGTTTTTT	CASSPQGTNEKLFF
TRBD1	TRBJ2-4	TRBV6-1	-	TGTGCCAGCAGTGAAGCGTCCCAGGGGGCGAACATTCAGTACTTC	CASSEASQGANIQYF
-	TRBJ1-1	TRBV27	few	TGTGCCAGCAGATCCCTAGGCCCAGGGATAGACACTGAAGCTTTCTTT	CASRSLGPGIDTEAFF
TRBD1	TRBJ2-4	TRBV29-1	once	TGCAGCGCTTGGGACAGAAACATTCAGTACTTC	CSAWDRNIQYF
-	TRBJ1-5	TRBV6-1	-	TGTGCCAGCAGTGATGGGGGGGGAGGTCAGCCCCAGCATTTT	CASSDGGGGQPQHF
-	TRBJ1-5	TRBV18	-	TGTGCCAGCTCTCCCCAGGGACATGGCAATCAGCCCCAGCATTTT	CASSPQGHGNQPQHF
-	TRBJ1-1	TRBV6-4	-	TGTGCCAGCAGTGACACTCCGAACACTGAAGCTTTCTTT	CASSDTPNTEAFF
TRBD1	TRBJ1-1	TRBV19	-	TGTGCCACCGCAGGGGGAGTCACGAACACTGAAGCTTTCTTT	CATAGGVTNTEAFF
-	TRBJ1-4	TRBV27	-	TGTGCCAGCAGTTTACGAGGGGAAAAACTGTTTTTT	CASSLRGEKLFF
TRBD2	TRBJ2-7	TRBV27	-	TGTGCCAGCAGTTTAGCGGGAGCCCTCTCCTACGAGCAGTACTTC	CASSLAGALSYEQYF
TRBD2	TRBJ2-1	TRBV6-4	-	TGTGCCAGCAGTGAGTTCGGCGGGAGTTATGGGAGTAATGAGCAGTTCTTC	CASSEFGGSYGSNEQFF
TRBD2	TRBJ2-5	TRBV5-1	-	TGCGCCAGCAGCTTGAGTGCAGCGGGGGTTGGGGAGACCCAGTACTTC	CASSLSAAGVGETQYF
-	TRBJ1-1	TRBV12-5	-	TGTGCTAGTGGTTTAACGGGGGAAGCTTTCTTT	CASGLTGEAFF
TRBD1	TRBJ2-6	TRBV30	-	TGTGCTAGGCAGGGGGCAAAGAGCGGGGCCAACGTCCTGACTTTC	CARQGAKSGANVLTF
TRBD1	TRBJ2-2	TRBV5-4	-	TGTGCCAGCAGTTTGACAGGGGGAAACACCGGGGAGCTGTTTTTT	CASSLTGGNTGELFF
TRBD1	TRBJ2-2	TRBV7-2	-	TGTGCCAGCCGGAAGGGACAGAGTACCGGGGAGCTGTTTTTT	CASRKGQSTGELFF
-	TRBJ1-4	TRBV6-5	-	TGTGCCAGCTCTCGGGAGGGACGTGAAAAACTGTTTTTT	CASSREGREKLFF
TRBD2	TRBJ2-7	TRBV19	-	TGTGCCAGTAGTAATAGCGGGAGCACCGACGAGCAGTACTTC	CASSNSGSTDEQYF
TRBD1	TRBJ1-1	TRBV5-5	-	TGTGCCAGCAGCACGACCGGACAGGGAAGGGATGAAGCTTTCTTT	CASSTTGQGRDEAFF
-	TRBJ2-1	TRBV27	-	TGTGCCAGCAGTTCCTATTCCCCGTACGAGCAGTTCTTC	CASSSYSPYEQFF
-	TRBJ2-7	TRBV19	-	TGTGCCAGTAGTCCTAGTAGCGTTCTCTACGAGCAGTACTTC	CASSPSSVLYEQYF
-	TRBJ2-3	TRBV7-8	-	TGTGCCAGCAGCTTAGACCCAGCGTTCAGCACAGATACGCAGTATTTT	CASSLDPAFSTDTQYF
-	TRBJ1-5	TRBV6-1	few	TGTGCCAGCAGTGGAGTAATTACGGCGGTCAATCAACCCCAGCATTTT	CASSGVITAVNQPQHF
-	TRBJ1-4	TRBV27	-	-	CASSSSGQSYEKLFF
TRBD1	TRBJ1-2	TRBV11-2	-	TGTGCCAGCAGCTCAAGGACAGGGGAGGTGGGCTATGGCTACACCTTC	CASSSRTGEVGYGYTF
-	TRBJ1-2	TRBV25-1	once	TGTGCCAGCAGTGCCTTGACGGGGAACTATGGCTACACCTTC	CASSALTGNYGYTF